The source of this T cell receptor beta chain is a study of TIL therapy for anti-PD-1-resistant metastatic lung cancer. Study background: Tumor harvest preceded PD-1/PD-L1 blockade, followed by nivolumab treatment. Tumors carried a median roughly 1.5 non-synonymous mutations per megabase. Study-level results: This highly selected cohort may not generalize to typical lung cancer patients.

Time point in this sample: pre-treatment sample, taken before nivolumab and TIL therapy. As concerns this clone: Its target is not known.

CDR1 and CDR2 from the germline V gene are GTSNPN and SVGIG (reference sequence). After removal of 0 bases from V and 8 bases from J, the junction contained 7 bases not matched to a gene. This CDR3 is built from 15 residues. Sequencing used immunoSEQ v3. Survey-level samples got 2 million to 2.5 million read pairs; deep-level samples got roughly 5-6.5 million. Profiling relied on immunoSEQ multiplex PCR, and the TCRdb table lists in-frame clones only, not all of them. Found here are about 59,000 clones, roughly 80% of them singletons; the top ten hold 1.5% to 2%. The chain is built from TRBV30 and TRBJ2-3; TRBD2 aligns across 11 bases. This material consisted of blood, taken at baseline. The receptor's source is a person between 25 and 79 years old with non-small cell lung cancer. The CDR3 here is CAWSVLAGALGTQYF. CDR3 coding DNA: TGTGCCTGGAGTGTACTAGCGGGAGCCCTCGGTACGCAGTATTTT.